This passage covers 25 T cell receptor beta chains from one sample sequenced in a study of identifying expanded T cells in peripheral blood. The repertoire was sequenced with immunoSEQ multiplex PCR; TCRdb's copy has only in-frame clones and lacks some. This sample yields around 100,000 clones, of which around 88% are seen a single time; approximately 18% belongs to the top ten. Sequenced sample: blood. The receptors were sampled from a person between 18 and 69 years old in good health.

This rearrangement joins TRBV6-5 to TRBJ1-5; no definite D call. CDR1 MNHEY and CDR2 SVGAGI come from the germline V gene. Trimming stripped 0 bases from V and 7 bases from J, with 10 bases between. The CDR3 has 14 amino acids. The CDR3 sequence is CASSYSAPGQPQHF. The DNA for the CDR3 is TGTGCCAGCAGTTACTCCGCTCCCGGGCAGCCCCAGCATTTT.

The chain is built from TRBV7-2 and TRBJ2-4; D uncertain. V lost 3 bases and J lost 8, with 11 bases in between. Germline V gives CDR1 SGHTA, CDR2 FQGNSA. The CDR3 covers 13 residues. The CDR3 DNA reads as TGTGCCAGCAGCTTCAGAAGGTGGGACATTCAGTACTTC. Amino acid sequence: CASSFRRWDIQYF. The complete variable domain, with remaining parts taken from reference TRBV7-2 and TRBJ2-4, reads GAGVSQSPSNKVTEKGKDVELRCDPISGHTALYWYRQSLGQGLEFLIYFQGNSAPDKSGLPSDRFSAERTGGSVSTLTIQRTQQEDSAVYLCASSFRRWDIQYFGAGTRLSVL.

The chain recombines TRBV4-3 with TRBJ1-1; unclear D gene. Germline V CDR1 and CDR2: LGHNA, YSLEER. This CDR3 is built from 16 residues. V lost 5 bases to trimming and J lost 1 base, with 17 bases between them. CDR3 nucleotide sequence: TGCGCCAGCAGCTTAAATCCGGGATTTCCGAACACTGAAGCTTTCTTT. This sequence encodes CASSLNPGFPNTEAFF.

The V gene is TRBV10-3, the J gene TRBJ2-1; D remains ambiguous. V lost 3 bases and J lost 8, with 14 bases in between. From germline, CDR1 is ENHRY and CDR2 SYGVKD. This CDR3 region has 14 residues. In DNA, the CDR3 is TGTGCCATCAGTGACAATGGGGTTAGCCATGAGCAGTTCTTC. It is translated as CAISDNGVSHEQFF.

This clone is a singleton in its sample. The chain has TRBV9 and TRBJ2-5; 8 positions match TRBD2. The J call may not be correct, given that the DNA end is closer to TRBJ2-7. The germline CDR1 and CDR2 sequences are SGDLS and YYNGEE. CDR3 length: 15 residues. CDR3 DNA: TGTGCCAGCAGCGTAGGGCTAGCGGGCACCTACGAGCAGTACTTC. It encodes CASSVGLAGTYEQYF.

This clone was picked up one time. This rearrangement joins TRBV5-1 to TRBJ1-1; 8 nucleotides line up with TRBD1. CDR3 length equals 14 residues. Germline assignment: CDR1 SGHRS and CDR2 YFSETQ. The ends lost 2 bases at V and 1 base at J; junction bases unmatched: 1. Here the CDR3 reads CASSFDRGNTEAFF. As DNA, the CDR3 is TGCGCCAGCAGCTTTGACAGGGGGAACACTGAAGCTTTCTTT.

This chain connects TRBV4-1 to TRBJ2-6; 12 bases are a match to TRBD1. Unmatched junction bases numbered 6, after V lost 3 bases and J lost 0 bases. From germline, CDR1 is MGHRA and CDR2 YSYEKL. This CDR3 region has 19 residues. Here the CDR3 reads CASSHGTGGPFSGANVLTF. In nucleotides, the CDR3 is TGCGCCAGCAGCCACGGGACAGGGGGCCCCTTCTCTGGGGCCAACGTCCTGACTTTC.

The chain has TRBV28 and TRBJ2-7, with D hard to call. The V end was cut by 3 bases, the J end by 2 bases, with 5 bases between. CDR1 and CDR2 from the germline V gene are MDHEN and SYDVKM. The length of the CDR3 is 12 residues. The CDR3 spells CASSFNPYEQYF. The CDR3 bases are TGTGCCAGCAGTTTTAATCCCTACGAGCAGTACTTC.

J is TRBJ2-3 and V is TRBV7-7, with D tentatively TRBD2 (6 bases). The V end was cut by 2 bases, the J end by 11 bases, with 14 bases between. Germline CDR1 is SSHAT and CDR2 is FNYEAQ (reference sequence). This CDR3 is built from 13 residues. The chain's CDR3 is CASSLNVRGGQYF. The CDR3 nucleotides are TGTGCCAGCAGCTTAAATGTACGGGGAGGGCAGTATTTT.

The chain carries TRBV18 and TRBJ2-1, with 11 bases that match TRBD1. In germline, CDR1 is KGHSH, CDR2 LQKENI. Unmatched junction bases numbered 6, after V lost 5 bases and J lost 9 bases. This CDR3 is 14 amino acids long. The CDR3 DNA follows: TGTGCCAGCTCAGCCACCGGGACAGGGGGTGAGCAGTTCTTC. It specifies CASSATGTGGEQFF.

This sequence joins TRBV6-1 and TRBJ1-3; D uncertain. Germline V gives CDR1 MNHNS, CDR2 SASEGT. This CDR3 spans 14 amino acids. The V and J ends lost 5 bases and 0 bases respectively, with 8 bases between them. The CDR3 sequence is CASSSVDSGNTIYF. The CDR3, as DNA: TGTGCCAGCAGTTCCGTCGACTCTGGAAACACCATATATTTT.

The chain employs TRBV5-1 and TRBJ1-2; TRBD1 matches at 7 bases. The germline gives CDR1 SGHRS, CDR2 YFSETQ. J lost 4 bases, V lost 1 base, and 7 bases had no gene match. The CDR3 consists of 15 residues. The DNA for the CDR3 is TGCGCCAGCAGCTTGAGTGGACAGGCACTCTATGGCTACACCTTC. It codes for CASSLSGQALYGYTF. Full variable domain (rest looked up from reference TRBV5-1 and TRBJ1-2): KAGVTQTPRYLIKTRGQQVTLSCSPISGHRSVSWYQQTPGQGLQFLFEYFSETQRNKGNFPGRFSGRQFSNSRSEMNVSTLELGDSALYLCASSLSGQALYGYTFGSGTRLTVV.

This sequence joins TRBV2 and TRBJ2-1; 7 nucleotides line up with TRBD2. The ends lost 11 bases at V and 9 bases at J; junction bases unmatched: 16. Germline V gene data show CDR1 as SNHLY and CDR2 as FYNNEI. This CDR3 contains 14 residues. This CDR3 is CASQQDSGGGEQFF. The CDR3 DNA reads TGTGCCTCCCAGCAGGACTCCGGCGGGGGTGAGCAGTTCTTC.

The J gene is TRBJ1-5, the V gene TRBV19; D is undetermined. The CDR3 sequence is 14 residues long. Trimming took off 3 bases at V and 3 bases at J, with 9 bases between the two ends. Per the germline V gene, CDR1 is LNHDA and CDR2 is SQIVND (reference sequence). CDR3 region: CASSIFRDNQPQHF. CDR3 coding DNA: TGTGCCAGTAGTATTTTTCGGGACAATCAGCCCCAGCATTTT.

The chain recombines TRBV19 with TRBJ1-1; possibly TRBD1 for D (6 bases). Germline V gene sequence: CDR1 LNHDA, CDR2 SQIVND (reference sequence). V lost 6 bases and J 0 bases, leaving 23 bases between the germline ends. The CDR3 is made up of 18 amino acids. In DNA, the CDR3 is TGTGCCAGTAGATACCGTCAGGGGTCGGCTCGGGTGAACACTGAAGCTTTCTTT. Protein sequence: CASRYRQGSARVNTEAFF.

The chain combines TRBV5-6 with TRBJ1-2; D perhaps matches TRBD1 (5 bases). V gave up 7 bases and J gave up 4 bases, with 11 bases separating them. Germline V gene lookup returns CDR1 SGHDT and CDR2 YYEEEE. This CDR3 is 12 amino acids long. The CDR3 loop is CASFRRGYGYTF. Here the CDR3 DNA reads TGTGCCAGCTTCCGGAGGGGCTATGGCTACACCTTC.

The gene calls are TRBV9 and TRBJ2-3; D is possibly TRBD2 (6 bases). Between the trimmed V and J ends, which lost 0 bases and 3 bases, there was a span of 14 bases. The CDR3 contains 16 residues. Per germline, CDR1 SGDLS and CDR2 YYNGEE. The DNA of the CDR3 is TGTGCCAGCAGCGTAGATGAACGGGGGTGGACAGATACGCAGTATTTT. Translating gives CASSVDERGWTDTQYF. The variable domain in full, completed from reference TRBV9 and TRBJ2-3, reads DSGVTQTPKHLITATGQRVTLRCSPRSGDLSVYWYQQSLDQGLQFLIQYYNGEERAKGNILERFSAQQFPDLHSELNLSSLELGDSALYFCASSVDERGWTDTQYFGPGTRLTVL.

This clone was found a few times. V usage is TRBV6-1 and J usage is TRBJ1-2; 9 nucleotides match TRBD1. V was clipped by 7 bases and J by 6 bases; unmatched bases: 12. This CDR3 contains 15 residues. The germline V gene has CDR1 MNHNS and CDR2 SASEGT. The CDR3 loop reads CASTLLGQGRDGYTF. The CDR3 coding sequence is TGTGCCAGCACCCTTCTGGGACAGGGCCGGGATGGCTACACCTTC.

The table lists this clone with a count of one. In nucleotides, the CDR3 is TGTGCCAGCAGTTCTCATGTGATGACAGGGCGAGGAAATGGCTACACCTTC. Its protein is CASSSHVMTGRGNGYTF. The genes are TRBV28 and TRBJ1-2, with 7 bases fitting TRBD1. The CDR3 is made up of 17 amino acids. From germline, CDR1 is MDHEN and CDR2 SYDVKM. With 4 bases clipped from V and 6 bases from J, the junction kept 17 bases outside the gene matches.

This sequence joins TRBV10-3 and TRBJ2-3; D might be TRBD1 (6 bases). The CDR3 sequence is 14 residues long. Per germline, CDR1 ENHRY and CDR2 SYGVKD. V was shortened by 9 bases and J by 0 bases, with 13 bases between the two germline ends. The CDR3 nucleotides read TGTGCCATTACCGGGACACTTAGCACAGATACGCAGTATTTT. This encodes CAITGTLSTDTQYF.

The chain carries TRBV7-2 and TRBJ2-5, with D unresolved. CDR1 is SGHTA and CDR2 is FQGNSA in the germline V gene. V shed 1 base and J shed 2 bases, with 11 bases lying between them. The CDR3 spans 15 residues. CDR3 sequence (DNA): TGTGCCAGCAGCTTAGGGTATGCAGAGCAAGAGACCCAGTACTTC. Protein product: CASSLGYAEQETQYF.

The chain carries TRBV11-2 and TRBJ2-5; 9 nucleotides line up with TRBD2. The CDR3 consists of 13 residues. Germline V CDR1 and CDR2: SGHAT, FQNNGV. V dropped 7 bases and J dropped 7; count of bases not matched to a gene: 7. CDR3: CASKAGGGVTQYF. As DNA, the CDR3 is TGTGCCAGCAAAGCGGGGGGAGGGGTGACCCAGTACTTC.

This clone was picked up a small number of times. This is likely a read error, given that the CDR3 carries no conserved phenylalanine or tryptophan at its end. It is unclear where the CDR3 begins or ends on the DNA, so no DNA is shown, and the CDR3 is as TCRdb lists it. The chain recombines TRBV23-1 with TRBJ2-7; the DNA was not compared with TRBD1, the D call given in the table. TRBV23-1 is an ORF, and what it does is uncertain. The CDR3 totals 12 residues, both ends included. This CDR3 is CASSQYRVSRRN.

In its sample, this clone was seen once. V is TRBV27 and J is TRBJ1-3; 7 bases match TRBD1. Germline trimming cut 5 bases from V and 6 bases from J; bases unmatched to any gene: 10. CDR1 is MNHEY and CDR2 is SMNVEV in the germline V gene (reference sequence). The length of the CDR3 is 15 residues. The CDR3 loop reads CASSPTRQGTNTIYF. In DNA, the CDR3 is TGTGCCAGCAGTCCAACTCGACAGGGAACAAACACCATATATTTT.

This clone was observed a single time. This chain uses TRBV28 with TRBJ1-6; 7 nucleotides align to TRBD1. V lost 4 bases to trimming and J lost 7 bases; unmatched junction nucleotides: 10. Germline V gene sequence: CDR1 MDHEN, CDR2 SYDVKM. The CDR3 runs 16 residues. CDR3 sequence (DNA): TGTGCCAGCAGTTCCTCGGACAGGAACCCCAATTCACCCCTCCACTTT. Translated: CASSSSDRNPNSPLHF.